One and the same sample provided the 31 T cell receptor beta chains below, sequenced in a study of T-cell reconstitution after alpha-beta-depleted transplantation in children. Unique molecular identifiers featured in how the TCRbeta library was prepared. TCRdb re-called the PCR reads with MiXCR, one entry per CDR3 protein. The sample holds some 81,000 distinct CDR3 sequences, 13% to 15% seen once. The sample here was PBMCs, mostly from graft donor cells, taken 180 days after TCRalphabeta/CD19-depleted stem cell transplant. The receptors shown here come from a male patient aged 2-9 years who had a stem cell transplant for acute lymphoblastic leukemia, so the T cells may come from the graft donor.

A few counts support this clonotype. V is TRBV12-3 or TRBV12-4 and J is TRBJ1-1, with D perhaps TRBD1 (5 bases). The CDR3 totals 14 residues. V was pared by 5 bases and J by 6 bases, with 16 bases between. CDR3 bases: TGTGCCAGCAGTAGGGGAGCCCTGCCCCCTGAAGCTTTCTTT. Translating it yields CASSRGALPPEAFF.

The table lists this clonotype with a few counts. This chain connects TRBV15 to TRBJ2-7; D is ambiguous. Trimming stripped 0 bases from V and 2 bases from J, with 5 bases between. This CDR3 has 13 amino acids. The germline gives CDR1 LNHNV, CDR2 YYDKDF (reference sequence). CDR3 nucleotide sequence: TGTGCCACCAGCAGAGATCGGCCCTACGAGCAGTACTTC. Translated, it gives CATSRDRPYEQYF.

This chain links TRBV6-5 with TRBJ2-3; tentatively, D is TRBD1 or TRBD2 (6 bases each). This CDR3 is 14 amino acids long. Germline CDR1 is MNHEY and CDR2 is SVGAGI. V lost 8 bases and J lost 9, with 21 bases in between. Here the CDR3 DNA reads TGTGCCAGCGCCTGGGGGGCCTCCATCGTGACGCAGTATTTT. Translating it yields CASAWGASIVTQYF.

This clonotype was picked up a small number of times. The J gene is TRBJ2-4, the V gene TRBV28, with 10 bases fitting TRBD1. CDR1 is MDHEN, CDR2 SYDVKM, per germline. The ends lost 5 bases at V and 8 bases at J; junction bases unmatched: 9. The CDR3 length is 15 residues. CDR3 nucleotide sequence: TGTGCCAGCAGTCGTAAGAGGGGACAGGGGCACATTCAGTACTTC. Protein sequence: CASSRKRGQGHIQYF. Based on the CDR3 plus reference TRBV28 and TRBJ2-4, the full variable domain is DVKVTQSSRYLVKRTGEKVFLECVQDMDHENMFWYRQDPGLGLRLIYFSYDVKMKEKGDIPEGYSVSREKKERFSLILESASTNQTSMYLCASSRKRGQGHIQYFGAGTRLSVL.

Many counts were recorded for this clonotype. The V gene is TRBV9, the J gene TRBJ2-1, with 10 bases matching TRBD2. The length of the CDR3 is 13 residues. CDR1 and CDR2 (germline): SGDLS, YYNGEE. V lost 6 bases and J lost 10; bases outside the gene matches: 7. The CDR3 loop reads CASTSGRAGEQFF. CDR3 DNA sequence: TGTGCCAGCACCAGCGGGAGGGCCGGGGAGCAGTTCTTC.

This clonotype was counted between two and nine times. The chain couples TRBV29-1 to TRBJ1-3; D gene uncertain. The germline V and J ends were trimmed by 1 base and 0 bases, with 13 bases remaining between them. The CDR3 length is 16 residues. The germline gives CDR1 SQVTM, CDR2 ANQGSEA. The CDR3 here is CSVEAWASSSGNTIYF. Here the CDR3 DNA reads TGCAGCGTTGAAGCTTGGGCTTCTTCCTCTGGAAACACCATATATTTT.

The genes are TRBV6-1 and TRBJ2-4; D not certain. The CDR3 contains 16 residues. CDR1 MNHNS and CDR2 SASEGT come from the germline V gene. V was pared by 5 bases and J by 0 bases, with 14 bases between. CDR3: CASSPSPPGAKNIQYF. The CDR3 DNA is TGTGCCAGCAGTCCAAGCCCCCCGGGAGCCAAAAACATTCAGTACTTC.

As regards this clonotype: This could be a read error, since a much larger clone is one nucleotide away. The chain uses TRBV20-1 and TRBJ1-1; TRBD1 is a possible D gene (5 bases). This CDR3 has 12 amino acids. From germline, CDR1 is DFQATT and CDR2 SNEGSKA (reference sequence). The CDR3 DNA reads as TGCGGTGCTAGGGGCAGTGACCCTGAAGCTTTCTTT. It yields the protein CGARGSDPEAFF.

The CDR3 nucleotides are TGTGCCAGCAGCGCTGGACAGGCAAACTATGGCTACACCTTC. Encoded protein: CASSAGQANYGYTF. This chain links TRBV9 with TRBJ1-2, with 7 bases aligning to TRBD1. Per germline, CDR1 SGDLS and CDR2 YYNGEE. Trimming took 3 bases from V and 2 from J; bases not matched to a gene: 4. CDR3 length: 14 residues.

The chain has TRBV28 and TRBJ2-5; the match to TRBD1 covers 10 bases. Unmatched junction bases numbered 6, after V lost 3 bases and J lost 5 bases. The V gene's germline CDR1 is MDHEN and CDR2 SYDVKM. This CDR3 has 15 residues. The DNA for the CDR3 is TGTGCCAGCAGTTTGGGACAGGGGTTCCAGGAGACCCAGTACTTC. It translates to CASSLGQGFQETQYF.

This clonotype has ten or more counts. The chain is built from TRBV20-1 and TRBJ2-2, with TRBD1 as a possible D gene (6 bases). The germline V gene encodes CDR1 DFQATT and CDR2 SNEGSKA (reference sequence). This CDR3 has 14 amino acids. CDR3 region: CSLTGPRNTGELFF. CDR3 DNA sequence: TGCAGCCTTACAGGGCCACGGAACACCGGGGAGCTGTTTTTT.

This clonotype was seen a handful of times. This chain links TRBV5-1 with TRBJ1-2, with TRBD1 matching 8 bases. With V trimmed by 0 bases and J by 4 bases, 11 bases remained unmatched. This CDR3 contains 17 residues. Germline CDR1 SGHRS, CDR2 YFSETQ. The CDR3 protein is CASSLGTGSAPFYGYTF. The CDR3 DNA sequence: TGCGCCAGCAGCTTGGGGACAGGGTCCGCACCATTCTATGGCTACACCTTC.

This clonotype came up a few times. V and J are TRBV9 and TRBJ2-1; D call uncertain. Germline CDR1 reads SGDLS; CDR2 reads YYNGEE. The CDR3 consists of 14 residues. V shed 0 bases and J shed 7 bases, with 11 bases lying between them. CDR3 DNA sequence: TGTGCCAGCAGCGTAGGGGATGTAAGGAATGAGCAGTTCTTC. Protein sequence: CASSVGDVRNEQFF.

This clonotype appeared many times. The rearrangement links TRBV6-1 to TRBJ2-1; TRBD1 matches at 9 bases. This CDR3 is 13 amino acids long. The ends lost 5 bases at V and 9 bases at J; junction bases unmatched: 5. Germline CDR1 and CDR2: MNHNS and SASEGT. Written as DNA, the CDR3 is TGTGCCAGCAGTCCTACAGGGGGCGGTGAGCAGTTCTTC. It specifies CASSPTGGGEQFF.

In its sample, this clonotype was seen a few times. This chain uses TRBV19 with TRBJ1-1; unclear D gene. This CDR3 spans 15 amino acids. CDR1 is LNHDA and CDR2 is SQIVND in the germline V gene (reference sequence). The germline V and J ends were trimmed by 6 bases and 0 bases, with 14 bases remaining between them. CDR3 bases: TGTGCCAGTAGCGAAAGAGGGAGAATGAACACTGAAGCTTTCTTT. It encodes CASSERGRMNTEAFF. Complete variable domain (other parts from reference TRBV19 and TRBJ1-1): DGGITQSPKYLFRKEGQNVTLSCEQNLNHDAMYWYRQDPGQGLRLIYYSQIVNDFQKGDIAEGYSVSREKKESFPLTVTSAQKNPTAFYLCASSERGRMNTEAFFGQGTRLTVV.

This clonotype showed up just a few times. J is TRBJ2-7 and V is TRBV5-1; 8 bases are a match to TRBD1. The length of the CDR3 is 15 residues. The germline V gene has CDR1 SGHRS and CDR2 YFSETQ. V lost 6 bases and J lost 4; bases outside the gene matches: 12. Here the CDR3 reads CASKGATGVSYEQYF. The CDR3 DNA is TGCGCCAGCAAGGGGGCGACAGGGGTTTCGTACGAGCAGTACTTC.

This clonotype was seen more than once but under ten times. This rearrangement joins TRBV3-1 to TRBJ1-1, with TRBD1 matching 7 bases. Unmatched junction bases numbered 8, after V lost 8 bases and J lost 5 bases. The CDR3 length is 13 residues. CDR1 and CDR2 from the germline V gene are LGHDT and YNNKEL (reference sequence). CDR3 in amino acids: CASQRGLRTEAFF. The CDR3 bases are TGTGCCAGCCAAAGGGGGCTGAGGACTGAAGCTTTCTTT.

The rearrangement joins TRBV20-1 to TRBJ2-5; the D call may be TRBD1 or TRBD2 (5 bases each). V was trimmed by 0 bases and J by 1 base, leaving 9 bases between them. The CDR3 covers 14 residues. In germline, CDR1 is DFQATT, CDR2 SNEGSKA (reference sequence). The CDR3 nucleotides read TGCAGTGCTAGAGAGACAGCGGCCCAAGAGACCCAGTACTTC. It is translated as CSARETAAQETQYF.

The chain has TRBV19 and TRBJ1-1; D gene ambiguous. The V and J ends lost 5 bases and 2 bases respectively, with 18 bases between them. The CDR3 is 16 amino acids. The germline gives CDR1 LNHDA, CDR2 SQIVND (reference sequence). The CDR3 region is CASSPRGFVTNTEAFF. The CDR3 DNA is TGTGCCAGTAGTCCCCGTGGCTTTGTCACAAACACTGAAGCTTTCTTT.

There are a few counts of this clonotype. V and J are TRBV6-2 or TRBV6-3 and TRBJ1-2, with 7 nucleotides matching TRBD1. CDR3 length: 14 amino acids. With 2 bases clipped from V and 3 bases from J, the junction kept 3 bases outside the gene matches. The germline CDR1 and CDR2 sequences are MNHEY and SVGEGT. The CDR3 DNA follows: TGTGCCAGCAGTTACGACAGGGAACACTATGGCTACACCTTC. It encodes CASSYDREHYGYTF.

Only a few counts were recorded for this clonotype. This chain connects TRBV24-1 to TRBJ2-1, with D possibly TRBD1 on 6 matching bases. The V end lost 7 bases, the J end lost 0 bases, and 15 bases lay between the germline ends. The CDR3 loop spans 16 amino acids. Germline V lookup: CDR1 KGHDR, CDR2 SFDVKD. DNA of the CDR3: TGTGCCACCAGCTCGATACAGGGTAGCTCCTACAATGAGCAGTTCTTC. Translated, it gives CATSSIQGSSYNEQFF.

There are many counts of this clonotype. The J gene is TRBJ2-2, the V gene TRBV5-1; no clear D gene. The CDR3 covers 12 residues. CDR1 is SGHRS, CDR2 YFSETQ, per germline. The ends were cut back, 4 bases at V and 6 bases at J, with 7 bases in the middle. CDR3 sequence reads: CASSPGPGELFF. CDR3 coding DNA: TGCGCCAGCAGCCCCGGCCCCGGGGAGCTGTTTTTT.

This clonotype was counted many times. This chain uses TRBV5-1 with TRBJ2-1; 7 positions agree with TRBD2. This CDR3 contains 15 residues. Trimming removed 5 bases from V and 9 bases from J; junction bases left unmatched: 14. Germline loops: CDR1 SGHRS, CDR2 YFSETQ. CDR3 coding DNA: TGCGCCAGCAGGGCCCGGCTGGGGGAGGGCAGTGAGCAGTTCTTC. Translation gives CASRARLGEGSEQFF.

This chain connects TRBV28 to TRBJ2-7; no definite D call. Trimming left V 3 bases short and J 0 bases short, with 9 bases between. Germline assignment: CDR1 MDHEN and CDR2 SYDVKM. There are 14 residues in the CDR3. The CDR3 here is CASSFPGGSYEQYF. The CDR3 region has the DNA TGTGCCAGCAGTTTTCCGGGCGGCTCCTACGAGCAGTACTTC.

A few counts support this clonotype. V is TRBV20-1 and J is TRBJ1-2; D is uncertain. The CDR3 loop spans 9 amino acids. In germline, CDR1 is DFQATT, CDR2 SNEGSKA (reference sequence). V was trimmed by 7 bases and J by 10 bases, leaving 10 bases between them. In nucleotides, the CDR3 is TGCAGTGATAGGTTTTCCTACACCTTC. Translation gives CSDRFSYTF.

This clonotype was found a few times. The junction and the germline gene differ at one end; a read error may be behind it. V usage is TRBV7-7 and J usage is TRBJ2-5; 11 bases are shared with TRBD1. Germline loops: CDR1 SSHAT, CDR2 FNYEAQ (reference sequence). The CDR3 consists of 15 residues. The CDR3 bases are TGTGCTAGCAGCCTGGACAGGGGGCATTTGGAGACCCAGTACTTC. This gives the protein CASSLDRGHLETQYF. The full variable domain, in which reference TRBV7-7 and TRBJ2-5 provide the parts outside the CDR3, is GAGVSQSPRYKVTKRGQDVTLRCDPISSHATLYWYQQALGQGPEFLTYFNYEAQPDKSGLPSDRFSAERPEGSISTLTIQRTEQRDSAMYRCASSLDRGHLETQYFGPGTRLLVL.

The V and J genes are TRBV28 and TRBJ1-1; TRBD1 might be the D (6 bases). Trimming stripped 4 bases from V and 4 bases from J, with 13 bases between. In germline, CDR1 is MDHEN, CDR2 SYDVKM. The CDR3 runs to 14 residues. The CDR3 nucleotides read TGTGCCAGCAGTTATCGGGGGCGCGCCACTGAAGCTTTCTTT. As protein: CASSYRGRATEAFF.

Concerning this clonotype itself: A read error may account for a junction end that differs from germline. J is TRBJ2-3 and V is TRBV29-1; D uncertain. Germline CDR1 SQVTM, CDR2 ANQGSEA. The CDR3 is 8 residues long. CDR3 nucleotide sequence: TGCAGCGTTGGTGGACGGAATTTT. It yields the protein CSVGGRNF.

This clonotype showed up just a few times. J is TRBJ2-3 and V is TRBV7-9; the match to TRBD1 covers 9 bases. V dropped 4 bases and J dropped 4; count of bases not matched to a gene: 9. This CDR3 has 16 amino acids. The germline V gene has CDR1 SEHNR and CDR2 FQNEAQ (reference sequence). The CDR3 nucleotides read TGTGCCAGCAGCTCTCCTCGGACAGGGGTGGCAGATACGCAGTATTTT. This sequence encodes CASSSPRTGVADTQYF.

In its sample, this clonotype was seen once. The rearrangement joins TRBV28 to TRBJ2-5; 7 nucleotides match TRBD2. The CDR3 spans 14 residues. V was pared by 3 bases and J by 3 bases, with 4 bases of the junction left unmatched. Germline loops: CDR1 MDHEN, CDR2 SYDVKM. CDR3: CASSFRLAKETQYF. CDR3 coding DNA: TGTGCCAGCAGTTTCCGACTAGCTAAAGAGACCCAGTACTTC.

The CDR3 DNA sequence: TGTGCCAGCAGGCAGGGTTCTCAAGCTTTCTTT. Its translation: CASRQGSQAFF. V usage is TRBV6-2 or TRBV6-3 and J usage is TRBJ1-1, with TRBD1 as a possible D gene (5 bases). In germline, CDR1 is MNHEY, CDR2 SVGEGT. Trimming removed 6 bases from V and 9 bases from J, with 11 bases in between. The CDR3 consists of 11 residues.